These 23 T cell receptor beta chains came from one sample sequenced in a study of cytomegalovirus exposure and HLA in healthy donors. Primers included in the PCR were 60 Vbeta and 13 Jbeta primers. Here immunoSEQ multiplex PCR was the method, and the copy in TCRdb shows in-frame clones only, minus some. The sample carries roughly 160,000 clones, about four fifths recorded once. Sequencing used PBMCs. The receptors originated from a male donor in good health and CMV-seropositive.

V gene TRBV7-9 combines with J gene TRBJ2-1; possible D gene TRBD2, 5 bases. This CDR3 comprises 15 residues. The V gene's germline CDR1 is SEHNR and CDR2 FQNEAQ (reference sequence). V was pared by 1 base and J by 4 bases, with 11 bases between. The CDR3 nucleotides are TGTGCCAGCAGCTTAGTCGCCGGGGTTTACAATGAGCAGTTCTTC. Protein product: CASSLVAGVYNEQFF.

This clone was observed a few times. The chain couples TRBV5-6 to TRBJ2-3, with unresolved D. CDR3 length: 12 residues. Germline CDR1 reads SGHDT; CDR2 reads YYEEEE. V was trimmed by 0 bases and J by 6 bases, leaving 5 bases between them. CDR3 DNA sequence: TGTGCCAGCAGCTTGGGTTATGATACGCAGTATTTT. Translating gives CASSLGYDTQYF. The variable domain in full, completed from reference TRBV5-6 and TRBJ2-3, reads DAGVTQSPTHLIKTRGQQVTLRCSPKSGHDTVSWYQQALGQGPQFIFQYYEEEERQRGNFPDRFSGHQFPNYSSELNVNALLLGDSALYLCASSLGYDTQYFGPGTRLTVL.

The chain links TRBV9 to TRBJ2-5; D gene unclear. This CDR3 is built from 13 residues. Germline CDR1 reads SGDLS; CDR2 reads YYNGEE. V lost 6 bases and J 1 base, leaving 10 bases between the germline ends. CDR3 sequence reads: CASNTRSQETQYF. DNA for the CDR3: TGTGCCAGCAACACGCGGAGCCAAGAGACCCAGTACTTC.

The V gene is TRBV25-1, the J gene TRBJ2-4, with 8 bases fitting TRBD1. The V and J ends lost 4 bases and 0 bases, in that order; junction bases with no gene match: 5. CDR1 and CDR2 from the germline V gene are MGHDK and SYGVNS. This CDR3 spans 16 amino acids. The CDR3 here is CASSAIGQGAKNIQYF. The CDR3 coding sequence is TGTGCCAGCAGTGCCATAGGACAGGGAGCCAAAAACATTCAGTACTTC.

This clone was picked up a small number of times. The chain joins TRBV7-8 to TRBJ2-7; 8 bases fit TRBD1. Germline loops: CDR1 SGHVS, CDR2 FQNEAQ. Trimming at V came to 5 bases and at J to 1 base, leaving 7 bases not matched to a gene. There are 15 residues in the CDR3. CDR3 sequence (DNA): TGTGCCAGCAGCCTCCGGACAGGGAGGTCCTACGAGCAGTACTTC. This translates into CASSLRTGRSYEQYF.

The V and J genes are TRBV28 and TRBJ1-3; maybe TRBD1 (5 bases). The CDR3 contains 17 residues. Germline lookup yields CDR1 MDHEN and CDR2 SYDVKM. V lost 5 bases to trimming and J lost 0 bases, with 17 bases between them. CDR3 DNA sequence: TGTGCCAGCAGTCTTTCAGTCTTCAGGGACTCTGGAAACACCATATATTTT. Translating it yields CASSLSVFRDSGNTIYF. The variable domain in full, completed from reference TRBV28 and TRBJ1-3, reads DVKVTQSSRYLVKRTGEKVFLECVQDMDHENMFWYRQDPGLGLRLIYFSYDVKMKEKGDIPEGYSVSREKKERFSLILESASTNQTSMYLCASSLSVFRDSGNTIYFGEGSWLTVV.

The V and J genes are TRBV11-2 and TRBJ2-3; TRBD1 is a possible D gene (5 bases). Germline V CDR1 and CDR2: SGHAT, FQNNGV. This CDR3 has 14 residues. Trimming cost V 1 base and J 2 bases, with 7 bases left between them. The CDR3 reads CASSLGTYTDTQYF. CDR3 nucleotide sequence: TGTGCCAGCAGCTTAGGGACATACACAGATACGCAGTATTTT.

The chain couples TRBV7-9 to TRBJ2-7, with 8 bases matching TRBD1. J lost 3 bases, V lost 5 bases, and 9 bases had no gene match. Germline assignment: CDR1 SEHNR and CDR2 FQNEAQ (reference sequence). This CDR3 region has 15 residues. The CDR3 spells CASSAPGTGLYEQYF. In nucleotides, the CDR3 is TGTGCCAGCAGCGCCCCCGGGACAGGCCTCTACGAGCAGTACTTC.

The chain employs TRBV20-1 and TRBJ2-5; D gene ambiguous. Germline CDR1 DFQATT, CDR2 SNEGSKA (reference sequence). The CDR3 runs 10 residues. V was cut by 6 bases and J by 7 bases, with 9 bases left in between. The CDR3 DNA sequence: TGCAGTGCAATTTCAGGGACCCAGTACTTC. As protein: CSAISGTQYF.

The table lists this clone with a few counts. The chain couples TRBV19 to TRBJ2-7, with a possible D match to TRBD2 (7 bases). With 6 bases removed from V and 3 bases from J, the gap between germline ends came to 21 bases. This CDR3 region has 16 residues. Germline lookup yields CDR1 LNHDA and CDR2 SQIVND (reference sequence). This CDR3 reads CASRRGAGSVGYEQYF. CDR3 bases: TGTGCCAGTAGACGGGGGGCAGGGTCGGTGGGCTACGAGCAGTACTTC.

The V and J genes are TRBV30 and TRBJ1-2, with D uncertain. The germline V and J ends were trimmed by 5 bases and 5 bases, with 18 bases remaining between them. The CDR3 contains 14 residues. Germline V gives CDR1 GTSNPN, CDR2 SVGIG (reference sequence). The CDR3 loop reads CAWGSGTAGYGYTF. CDR3 sequence (DNA): TGTGCCTGGGGTTCGGGAACAGCGGGTTATGGCTACACCTTC.

This clone was detected only once. The chain uses TRBV11-2 and TRBJ1-4; D call uncertain. The V end lost 6 bases, the J end lost 4 bases, and 21 bases lay between the germline ends. Per the germline V gene, CDR1 is SGHAT and CDR2 is FQNNGV. The CDR3 runs to 17 residues. The chain's CDR3 is CASSQRRVVRGNEKLFF. Written as DNA, the CDR3 is TGTGCCAGCAGTCAGAGGAGGGTAGTACGGGGTAATGAAAAACTGTTTTTT.

This chain uses TRBV6-1 with TRBJ2-2, with 11 bases aligning to TRBD2. The V gene end was trimmed by 7 bases and the J gene end by 4 bases; junction bases not matched to a gene: 5. CDR3 length: 15 residues. CDR1 is MNHNS, CDR2 SASEGT, per germline. The CDR3 DNA sequence: TGTGCCAGCATTAGCGGGGGGGCCGGCACCGGGGAGCTGTTTTTT. Its translation: CASISGGAGTGELFF.

The chain employs TRBV28 and TRBJ2-7; 7 nucleotides agree with TRBD1. V shed 4 bases, J shed 1 base, and the junction held 7 bases outside the gene matches. In germline, CDR1 is MDHEN, CDR2 SYDVKM. The CDR3 has 15 amino acids. CDR3 coding DNA: TGTGCCAGCAGTTCACCGGGACAGAGTTCCTACGAGCAGTACTTC. Protein product: CASSSPGQSSYEQYF.

This clone was detected a few times. This chain connects TRBV5-1 to TRBJ1-1; D is unresolved. The germline CDR1 and CDR2 sequences are SGHRS and YFSETQ. The ends were cut back, 0 bases at V and 0 bases at J, with 15 bases in the middle. This CDR3 has 17 amino acids. CDR3 loop: CASSLVGLGSMNTEAFF. CDR3 nucleotides: TGCGCCAGCAGCTTGGTAGGACTGGGGTCGATGAACACTGAAGCTTTCTTT.

CDR3: CASSAGSDVGGYTF. CDR3 coding DNA: TGTGCCAGCTCAGCGGGATCCGATGTGGGTGGCTACACCTTC. The V and J genes are TRBV18 and TRBJ1-2; no definite D call. CDR3 length: 14 amino acids. Looked up from germline, CDR1 is KGHSH and CDR2 is LQKENI. The V end was cut by 5 bases, the J end by 7 bases, with 17 bases between.

This chain uses TRBV7-6 with TRBJ2-5, with 8 bases fitting TRBD1. CDR1 is SGHVS and CDR2 is FNYEAQ in the germline V gene. This CDR3 spans 16 amino acids. V was pared by 5 bases and J by 0 bases, with 8 bases of the junction left unmatched. DNA for the CDR3: TGTGCCAGCAGCAAAAGACAGGGGCACAACCAAGAGACCCAGTACTTC. This translates into CASSKRQGHNQETQYF.

The chain carries TRBV7-2 and TRBJ1-5, with 8 bases aligning to TRBD1. V was clipped by 4 bases and J by 7 bases; unmatched bases: 12. The germline V gene has CDR1 SGHTA and CDR2 FQGNSA. The CDR3 length is 16 residues. The chain's CDR3 is CASSSMDGQGGQPQHF. The DNA of the CDR3 is TGTGCCAGCAGCTCGATGGACGGACAGGGAGGACAGCCCCAGCATTTT. The whole variable domain, filled in from reference TRBV7-2 and TRBJ1-5, reads GAGVSQSPSNKVTEKGKDVELRCDPISGHTALYWYRQSLGQGLEFLIYFQGNSAPDKSGLPSDRFSAERTGGSVSTLTIQRTQQEDSAVYLCASSSMDGQGGQPQHFGDGTRLSIL.

The chain joins TRBV19 to TRBJ1-5; D is unresolved. The CDR3 has 15 residues. V was trimmed by 3 bases and J by 0 bases, leaving 9 bases between them. The V gene's germline CDR1 is LNHDA and CDR2 SQIVND (reference sequence). In DNA, the CDR3 is TGTGCCAGTAGTATCGACGGGAGTAGCAATCAGCCCCAGCATTTT. It specifies CASSIDGSSNQPQHF.

The chain recombines TRBV25-1 with TRBJ2-7; D is possibly TRBD2 (6 bases). The V and J ends lost 8 bases and 1 base respectively, with 18 bases between them. CDR1 and CDR2 (germline): MGHDK, SYGVNS. This CDR3 has 15 residues. CDR3 protein: CASRTIDGTSYEQYF. The CDR3 DNA is TGTGCCAGCCGAACAATCGACGGGACTTCCTACGAGCAGTACTTC.

This chain joins TRBV5-4 and TRBJ1-1, with TRBD1 matching over 7 bases. CDR1 SGHNT and CDR2 YYREEE come from the germline V gene (reference sequence). The CDR3 is made up of 15 amino acids. Trimming at V came to 7 bases and at J to 2 bases, leaving 11 bases not matched to a gene. The CDR3, as DNA: TGTGCCAGCGGGATTAGACAGGGACAAAACACTGAAGCTTTCTTT. As protein: CASGIRQGQNTEAFF.

This chain joins TRBV30 and TRBJ1-2; possibly TRBD1 for D (6 bases). The V gene's germline CDR1 is GTSNPN and CDR2 SVGIG (reference sequence). This CDR3 spans 13 amino acids. Deletions cut 4 bases from V and 8 bases from J, with 17 bases between. The CDR3 nucleotides are TGTGCCTGGACCACCCGCGGGGGCAGCGGCTACACCTTC. This codes for CAWTTRGGSGYTF.

Comments on this clone: At one of its ends the junction is not consistent with the germline gene, which may arise from a read error. The chain links TRBV4-3 to TRBJ2-4, with D possibly being TRBD1 (6 bases). This CDR3 is 15 amino acids long. Germline CDR1 reads LGHNA; CDR2 reads YSLEER. DNA of the CDR3: TGCGCCAGCAGCAAAGACAGGCACTGGATGGACAGTCAGTACTTC. It specifies CASSKDRHWMDSQYF.